This T cell receptor (beta chain) was recovered during a study of PD-1 blockade in classical Hodgkin lymphoma. Worth noting for this clone: As yet, its antigen is unknown.

As to time point: cycle 4 day 1 (C4D1), after around six weeks of nivolumab. Every one of the patients relapsed after autologous stem cell transplantation (brentuximab vedotin exposure was variable). Magnetic negative selection of thawed PBMCs yielded the CD8+ T cells. The CDR3 runs to 15 residues. Germline lookup yields CDR1 SEHNR and CDR2 FQNEAQ (reference sequence). V gave up 2 bases and J gave up 3 bases; unmatched junction bases: 5. The table came from immunoSEQ multiplex PCR; TCRdb's copy has only in-frame clones and leaves some out. Of about 12,000 clones in the sample, about 88% are singletons; the top ten hold around a third. Study outcomes and limitations: Relative to healthy donors, newly diagnosed patients reportedly had lower baseline TCR diversity, which was reported as lower still in relapsed/refractory patients. Newly diagnosed patients had diversity similar to the baseline diversity of complete responders.

The sequence derives from a human donor with classical Hodgkin lymphoma. The donor label of this sample is uncertain. The sequences come from CD8+ T cells from blood, collected before the fourth cycle of nivolumab. The gene calls are TRBV7-9 and TRBJ2-5; TRBD1 agrees at 8 bases. CDR3 DNA: TGTGCCAGCAGCTTATTCGCGACAGGGGAAGAGACCCAGTACTTC. Translated: CASSLFATGEETQYF.